This T cell receptor (beta chain) originates from a study of T cells in women clearing cervical HPV infection. Study summary: Case blood was drawn a median approximately 150 days after lesion detection.

To note about this clone: As yet, its antigen is unknown. Read data end 3 residues before the CDR3 end; the end is taken from the germline J gene.

Clones were sequenced by immunoSEQ multiplex PCR, and TCRdb holds only the in-frame ones, with some missing. This table holds under 45,000 clones. Study observations and caveats: Controls had more TRBV6-7 (around 0.15%) than cases (roughly 0.11%). CIN3+ cases had significantly higher TCR repertoire richness than controls, but evenness did not differ.

V dropped 2 bases and J dropped 0 bases, with 14 bases sitting between them. The CDR3 loop spans 15 amino acids. Germline lookup yields CDR1 DFQATT and CDR2 SNEGSKA (reference sequence). The V and J genes are TRBV20-1 and TRBJ2-7, with D perhaps matching TRBD2 (6 bases). Sample: blood buffy coat. The receptor comes from a woman aged 18 to 75 with a cervical HPV16 infection that either progressed to CIN3+ or cleared (not recorded which). Incomplete CDR3 DNA: TGCAGTGCTAGAAGCAGGCGGGGAGGCTCCTACGAG. Its protein product is CSARSRRGGSYE. The CDR3 as a whole reads CSARSRRGGSYEQYF.